This T cell receptor beta chain was recovered during a study of graft-versus-host responses after intestinal transplantation. Across the study: Transplantation in recipients was multivisceral, liver-intestinal, or isolated intestinal.

Produced via immunoSEQ multiplex PCR; TCRdb's table is partial and in-frame only. The sample shows 90,000 to 120,000 clones, 87% of them seen only once. Points from the study as a whole: Allografts from individuals with graft-donor T cell macrochimerism displayed high graft-versus-host to host-versus-graft clonal ratios. Maximum circulating GvH clone levels tracked with early post-transplant HvG decreases.

This clone was seen only a few times. The antigen is unknown. The sequence came from a human donor who was the organ donor for an intestinal transplant. The specimen comprised unstimulated CD4+ T cells sorted from spleen or lymph node cells, sampled before transplant.

CDR3 DNA sequence: TGTGCCAGCTCGACAGGGATCCCCTACGAGCAGTACTTC. It encodes CASSTGIPYEQYF. V usage is TRBV6-1 and J usage is TRBJ2-7; 7 nucleotides align to TRBD1. CDR1 is MNHNS, CDR2 SASEGT, per germline. The CDR3 is made up of 13 amino acids. The trim removed 8 bases at V and 2 bases at J, leaving 6 bases unmatched.